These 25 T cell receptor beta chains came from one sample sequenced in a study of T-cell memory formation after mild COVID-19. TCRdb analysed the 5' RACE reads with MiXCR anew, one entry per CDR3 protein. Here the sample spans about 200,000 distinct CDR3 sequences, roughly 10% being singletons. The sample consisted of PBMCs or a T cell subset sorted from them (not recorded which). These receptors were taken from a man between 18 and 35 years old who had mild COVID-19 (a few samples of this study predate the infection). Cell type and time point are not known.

CDR3 DNA: TGTGCCAGCAGCGTAGCAGGGCCAGTGGACACCGGGGAGCTGTTTTTT. This encodes CASSVAGPVDTGELFF. The chain is built from TRBV9 and TRBJ2-2; the D gene is possibly TRBD1 (5 bases). There are 16 residues in the CDR3. Looked up from germline, CDR1 is SGDLS and CDR2 is YYNGEE. Trimming shortened V by 0 bases and J by 3 bases, and 12 bases separated the two germline ends.

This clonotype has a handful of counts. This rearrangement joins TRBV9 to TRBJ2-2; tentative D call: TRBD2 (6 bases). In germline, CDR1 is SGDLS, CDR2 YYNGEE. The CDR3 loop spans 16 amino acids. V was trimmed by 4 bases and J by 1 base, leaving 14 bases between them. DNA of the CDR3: TGTGCCAGCAGCCCTTCGGTAGCGGTGAACACCGGGGAGCTGTTTTTT. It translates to CASSPSVAVNTGELFF.

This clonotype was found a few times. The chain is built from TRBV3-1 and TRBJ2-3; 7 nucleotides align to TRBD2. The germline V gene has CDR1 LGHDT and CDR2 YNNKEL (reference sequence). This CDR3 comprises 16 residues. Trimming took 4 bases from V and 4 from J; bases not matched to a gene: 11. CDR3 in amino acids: CASSRIGRGLADTQYF. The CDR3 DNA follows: TGTGCCAGCAGCCGCATCGGGCGGGGGTTAGCAGATACGCAGTATTTT.

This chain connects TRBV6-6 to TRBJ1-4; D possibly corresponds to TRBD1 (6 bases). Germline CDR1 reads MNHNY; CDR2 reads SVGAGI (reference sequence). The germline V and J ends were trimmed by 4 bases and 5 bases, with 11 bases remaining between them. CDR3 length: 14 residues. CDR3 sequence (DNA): TGTGCCAGCAGTTTATGGGACATCAATGAAAAACTGTTTTTT. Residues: CASSLWDINEKLFF.

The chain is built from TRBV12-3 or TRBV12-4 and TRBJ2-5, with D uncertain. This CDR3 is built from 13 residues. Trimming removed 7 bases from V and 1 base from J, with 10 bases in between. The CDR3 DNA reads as TGTGCCAGCACCCTGGAGTTCCAAGAGACCCAGTACTTC. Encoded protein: CASTLEFQETQYF.

The CDR3 loop is CASSVTGDSYNEQFF. In nucleotides, the CDR3 is TGCGCCAGCAGCGTAACGGGGGACTCCTACAATGAGCAGTTCTTC. The genes are TRBV5-1 and TRBJ2-1; maybe TRBD2 (6 bases). With 4 bases removed from V and 0 bases from J, the gap between germline ends came to 11 bases. This CDR3 region has 15 residues. In germline, CDR1 is SGHRS, CDR2 YFSETQ.

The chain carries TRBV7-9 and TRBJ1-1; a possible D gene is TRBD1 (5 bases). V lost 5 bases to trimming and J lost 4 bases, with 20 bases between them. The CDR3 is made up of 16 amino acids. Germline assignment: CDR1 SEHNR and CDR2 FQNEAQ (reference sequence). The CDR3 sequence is CASSPGGGYDSTEAFF. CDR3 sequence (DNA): TGTGCCAGCAGCCCCGGCGGGGGTTATGATAGCACTGAAGCTTTCTTT.

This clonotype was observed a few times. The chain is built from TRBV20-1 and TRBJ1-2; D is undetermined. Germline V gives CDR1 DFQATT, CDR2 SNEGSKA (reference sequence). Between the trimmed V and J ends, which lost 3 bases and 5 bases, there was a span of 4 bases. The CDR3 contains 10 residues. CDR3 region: CSARQYGYTF. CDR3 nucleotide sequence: TGCAGTGCTAGGCAATATGGCTACACCTTC.

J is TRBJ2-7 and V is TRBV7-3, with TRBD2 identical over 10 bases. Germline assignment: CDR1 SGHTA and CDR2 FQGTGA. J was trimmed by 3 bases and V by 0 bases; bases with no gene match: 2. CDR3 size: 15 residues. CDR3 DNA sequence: TGTGCCAGCAGCTTAACGGCTAGCGGGAGCTACGAGCAGTACTTC. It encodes CASSLTASGSYEQYF.

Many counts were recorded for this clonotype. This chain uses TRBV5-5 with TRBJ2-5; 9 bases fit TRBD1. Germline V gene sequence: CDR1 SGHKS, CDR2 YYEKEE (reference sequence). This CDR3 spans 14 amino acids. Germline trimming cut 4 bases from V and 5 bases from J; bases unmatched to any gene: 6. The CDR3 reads CASSTGQGRETQYF. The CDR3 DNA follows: TGTGCCAGCAGCACAGGACAGGGGCGGGAGACCCAGTACTTC.

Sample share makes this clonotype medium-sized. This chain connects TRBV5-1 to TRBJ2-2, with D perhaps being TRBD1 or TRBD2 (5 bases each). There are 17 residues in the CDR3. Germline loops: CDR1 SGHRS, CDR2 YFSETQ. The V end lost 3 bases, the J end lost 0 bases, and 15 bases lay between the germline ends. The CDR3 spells CASSSNGANANTGELFF. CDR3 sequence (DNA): TGCGCCAGCAGCTCGAACGGGGCTAACGCGAACACCGGGGAGCTGTTTTTT.

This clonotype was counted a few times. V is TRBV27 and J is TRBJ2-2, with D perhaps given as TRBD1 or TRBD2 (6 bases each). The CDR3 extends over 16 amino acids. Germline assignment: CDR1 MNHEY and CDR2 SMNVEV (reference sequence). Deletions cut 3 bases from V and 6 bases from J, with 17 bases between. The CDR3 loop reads CASSLVPTGRPGELFF. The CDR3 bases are TGTGCCAGCAGTTTGGTTCCCACAGGGAGGCCCGGGGAGCTGTTTTTT.

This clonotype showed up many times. The chain's CDR3 is CSANQPLEVNTEAFF. CDR3 nucleotide sequence: TGCAGTGCTAATCAACCCCTAGAGGTGAACACTGAAGCTTTCTTT. The V gene is TRBV20-1, the J gene TRBJ1-1, with D uncertain. The CDR3 totals 15 residues. Germline V CDR1 and CDR2: DFQATT, SNEGSKA (reference sequence). V shed 4 bases and J shed 0 bases, with 15 bases lying between them.

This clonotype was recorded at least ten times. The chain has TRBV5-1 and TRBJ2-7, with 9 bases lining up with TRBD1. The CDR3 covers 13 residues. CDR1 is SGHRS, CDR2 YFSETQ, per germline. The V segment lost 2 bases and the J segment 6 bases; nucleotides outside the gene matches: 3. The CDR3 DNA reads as TGCGCCAGCAGCTTCTCGACAGGGGGCGAGCAGTACGTC. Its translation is CASSFSTGGEQYV.

CDR3 DNA: TGTGCCAGCAGCCCAGGAGGGGCAGATGGGCAGCCCCAGCATTTT. Amino acids: CASSPGGADGQPQHF. The chain joins TRBV7-2 to TRBJ1-5; the D gene is possibly TRBD1 (5 bases). This CDR3 has 15 residues. Germline V gene sequence: CDR1 SGHTA, CDR2 FQGNSA. The V end was cut by 5 bases, the J end by 7 bases, with 18 bases between.

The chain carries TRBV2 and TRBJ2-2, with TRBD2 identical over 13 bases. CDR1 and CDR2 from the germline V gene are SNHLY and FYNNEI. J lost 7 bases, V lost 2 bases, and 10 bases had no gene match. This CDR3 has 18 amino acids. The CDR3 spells CASSEFSTSGGMVGELFF. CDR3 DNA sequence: TGTGCCAGCAGTGAATTCTCGACTAGCGGGGGGATGGTCGGGGAGCTGTTTTTT. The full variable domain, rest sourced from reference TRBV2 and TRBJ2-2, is EPEVTQTPSHQVTQMGQEVILRCVPISNHLYFYWYRQILGQKVEFLVSFYNNEISEKSEIFDDQFSVERPDGSNFTLKIRSTKLEDSAMYFCASSEFSTSGGMVGELFFGEGSRLTVL.

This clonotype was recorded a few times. This chain's CDR3 is CASSFRGGNSPLHF. The CDR3 DNA is TGTGCCAGCAGTTTTAGGGGTGGCAATTCACCCCTCCACTTT. V usage is TRBV12-3 or TRBV12-4 and J usage is TRBJ1-6, with D tentatively TRBD1 (5 bases). The CDR3 runs to 14 residues. The germline V and J ends were trimmed by 3 bases and 7 bases, with 10 bases remaining between them.

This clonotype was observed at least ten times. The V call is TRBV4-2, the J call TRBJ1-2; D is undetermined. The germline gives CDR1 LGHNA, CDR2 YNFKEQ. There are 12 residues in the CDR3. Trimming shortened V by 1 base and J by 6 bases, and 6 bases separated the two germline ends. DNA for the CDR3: TGTGCCAGCAGCCAAGTCGGGGATGGCTACACCTTC. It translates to CASSQVGDGYTF.

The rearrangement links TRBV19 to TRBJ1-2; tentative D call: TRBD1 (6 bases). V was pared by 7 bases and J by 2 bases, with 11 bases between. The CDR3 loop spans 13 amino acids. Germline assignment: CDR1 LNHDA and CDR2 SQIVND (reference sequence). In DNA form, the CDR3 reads TGTGCCAGTATGAGAGGGGGGAACTATGGCTACACCTTC. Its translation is CASMRGGNYGYTF.

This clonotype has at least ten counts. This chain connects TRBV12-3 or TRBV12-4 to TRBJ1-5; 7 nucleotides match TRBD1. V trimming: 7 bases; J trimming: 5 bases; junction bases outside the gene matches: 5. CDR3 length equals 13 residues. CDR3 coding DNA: TGTGCCAGCACTCGGACAGGCGATCAGCCCCAGCATTTT. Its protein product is CASTRTGDQPQHF.

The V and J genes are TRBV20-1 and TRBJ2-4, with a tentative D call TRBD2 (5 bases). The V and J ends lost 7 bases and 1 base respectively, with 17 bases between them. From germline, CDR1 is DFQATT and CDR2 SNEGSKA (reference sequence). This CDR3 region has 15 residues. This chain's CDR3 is CSVPDRGRAKNIQYF. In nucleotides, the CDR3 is TGCAGTGTCCCGGACCGGGGTCGGGCCAAAAACATTCAGTACTTC.

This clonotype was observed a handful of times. CDR3 nucleotide sequence: TGTGCCAGCAGCTTGGGGCTCTCGGGGGTGGAGACCCAGTACTTC. Translated: CASSLGLSGVETQYF. The chain has TRBV5-6 and TRBJ2-5; D may be TRBD2 (6 bases). The germline V gene encodes CDR1 SGHDT and CDR2 YYEEEE. This CDR3 is 15 amino acids long. Deletions cut 0 bases from V and 5 bases from J, with 14 bases between.

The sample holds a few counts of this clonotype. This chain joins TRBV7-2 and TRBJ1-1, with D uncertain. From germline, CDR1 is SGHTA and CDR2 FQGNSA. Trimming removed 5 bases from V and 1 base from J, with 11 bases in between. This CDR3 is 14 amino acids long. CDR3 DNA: TGTGCCAGCAGCCGTCGAGGTTGGAACACTGAAGCTTTCTTT. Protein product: CASSRRGWNTEAFF.

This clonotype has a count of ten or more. CDR3 sequence reads: CASSSPGQRTGELFF. The CDR3, as DNA: TGTGCCAGCAGCTCACCGGGACAGAGAACGGGGGAGCTGTTTTTT. This chain links TRBV7-9 with TRBJ2-2; 7 bases align to TRBD1. J was trimmed by 8 bases and V by 4 bases; bases with no gene match: 10. The CDR3 length is 15 residues. CDR1 is SEHNR, CDR2 FQNEAQ, per germline (reference sequence). The variable domain in full, completed from reference TRBV7-9 and TRBJ2-2, reads DTGVSQNPRHKITKRGQNVTFRCDPISEHNRLYWYRQTLGQGPEFLTYFQNEAQLEKSRLLSDRFSAERPKGSFSTLEIQRTEQGDSAMYLCASSSPGQRTGELFFGEGSRLTVL.

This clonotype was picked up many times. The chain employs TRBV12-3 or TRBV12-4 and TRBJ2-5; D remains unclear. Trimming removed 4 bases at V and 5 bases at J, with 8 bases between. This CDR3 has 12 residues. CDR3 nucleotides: TGTGCCAGCAGTTATATATCGGAGACCCAGTACTTC. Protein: CASSYISETQYF.